This section outlines one T cell receptor beta chain sequence together with its context. The data were obtained in a study of blood T cell repertoires in COVID-19. In the authors' methods: How many nucleated cells were present was estimated from reference gene primer amplification. Sequencing was performed with immunoSEQ multiplex PCR; in TCRdb, only in-frame clones are kept and a portion is missing. D and trimming were read from the DNA, whereas the V and J calls and clone size are those reported in that table. Seen here are over 100,000 clones, around nine tenths observed once, and the top ten hold 9.5% to 12%. The sequence came from a woman aged 70-85 years with COVID-19, enrolled during active disease. The sample was peripheral blood.

CDR3 amino acids: CASSLTVNTEAFF. The CDR3 DNA is TGTGCCAGCAGCCTGACAGTGAACACTGAAGCTTTCTTT. The rearrangement uses TRBV11-1 and TRBJ1-1; the D gene is possibly TRBD1 (5 bases). The CDR3 loop spans 13 amino acids. Germline V gene data show CDR1 as SGHAT and CDR2 as FQDESV (reference sequence). Trimming stripped 5 bases from V and 0 bases from J, with 7 bases between.